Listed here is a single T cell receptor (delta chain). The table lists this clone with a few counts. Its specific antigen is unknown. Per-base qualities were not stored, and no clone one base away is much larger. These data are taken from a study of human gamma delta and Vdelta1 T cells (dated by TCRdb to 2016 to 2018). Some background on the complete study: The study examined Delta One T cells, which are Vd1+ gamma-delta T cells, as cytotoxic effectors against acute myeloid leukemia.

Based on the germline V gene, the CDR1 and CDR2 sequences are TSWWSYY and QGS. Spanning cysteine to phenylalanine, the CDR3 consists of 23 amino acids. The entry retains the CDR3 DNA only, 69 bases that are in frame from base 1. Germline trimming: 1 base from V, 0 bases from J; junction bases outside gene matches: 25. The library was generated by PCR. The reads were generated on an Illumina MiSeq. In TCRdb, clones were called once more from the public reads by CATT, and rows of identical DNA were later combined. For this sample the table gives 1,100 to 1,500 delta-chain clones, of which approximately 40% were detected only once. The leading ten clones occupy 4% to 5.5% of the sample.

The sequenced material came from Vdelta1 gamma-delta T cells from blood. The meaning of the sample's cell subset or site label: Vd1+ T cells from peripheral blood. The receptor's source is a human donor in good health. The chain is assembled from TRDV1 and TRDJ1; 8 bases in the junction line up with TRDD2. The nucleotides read TGTGCTCTTGGGGAACCTTCCTACGGTCGGGTACGCGGGGGGGGGCGGTACACCGATAAACTCATCTTT. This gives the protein CALGEPSYGRVRGGGRYTDKLIF.